What follows is one T cell receptor (beta chain) and its context. Its antigen is currently unknown. The data were obtained in a study of cytomegalovirus exposure and HLA in healthy donors. General observations from the study: The presence/absence work took it that sequencing depth was about the same across donors. A list of about 180 TCR beta chains associated with cytomegalovirus was given.

The germline CDR1 and CDR2 sequences are MNHEY and SVGAGI. V shed 2 bases, J shed 6 bases, and the junction held 0 bases outside the gene matches. This CDR3 spans 14 amino acids. PCR employed 60 Vbeta and 13 Jbeta primers. TCRdb keeps only in-frame clones here, not all; method: immunoSEQ multiplex PCR. Seen here are approximately 99,000 clones, around 80% observed once, and the top ten hold approximately 5.4%. This chain connects TRBV6-5 to TRBJ2-2, with 10 positions matching TRBD1. The receptor's source is a man aged 40-50 years in good health and CMV-seropositive. Sequenced material: PBMCs. The CDR3: CASSYGTGAGELFF. The DNA of the CDR3 is TGTGCCAGCAGTTACGGGACAGGGGCCGGGGAGCTGTTTTTT.